The 24 T cell receptor beta chains in this list originate from one sample, sequenced in a study of metastatic and nonmetastatic thyroid tumors. Before thyroid surgery, none of the patients had received any treatment. TCRdb reprocessed the PCR reads using MiXCR. Altogether some 40,000 clones are present, approximately 17% being singletons, with the ten largest covering approximately 15%. The specimen was tumor tissue. These receptors all come from a female donor with papillary thyroid cancer or a benign thyroid nodule (not recorded which). Some clones in this sample may be carry-over from other donors' samples.

This clone was counted many times. CDR3 amino acids: CASSLAGSLGEKLFF. DNA for the CDR3: TGTGCCAGCAGCTTGGCAGGCAGCTTGGGTGAAAAACTGTTTTTT. The rearrangement joins TRBV5-6 to TRBJ1-4; D gene uncertain. Germline assignment: CDR1 SGHDT and CDR2 YYEEEE. The CDR3 length is 15 residues. Trimming removed 0 bases at V and 7 bases at J, with 13 bases between.

A few counts support this clone. V usage is TRBV6-1 and J usage is TRBJ1-1; D remains ambiguous. Germline values: CDR1 MNHNS, CDR2 SASEGT. Trimming removed 6 bases at V and 1 base at J, with 18 bases between. This CDR3 is 16 amino acids long. DNA of the CDR3: TGTGCCAGCAGCGCCCTGACGGTGTCTTCGAACACTGAAGCTTTCTTT. It translates to CASSALTVSSNTEAFF.

This clone was detected ten times or more. A much larger clone lies a single base off, so this may be a read error. This specimen includes other DNA sequences encoding the same CDR3. The chain combines TRBV6-2 or TRBV6-3 with TRBJ1-6; the D gene is possibly TRBD1 (5 bases). In germline, CDR1 is MNHEY, CDR2 SVGEGT. V lost 4 bases and J 10 bases, leaving 11 bases between the germline ends. The CDR3 runs 13 residues. The CDR3 bases are TGTGCCAGCAGTTCCCAGGGACGGTCACCCCTCCACTTT. Translating it yields CASSSQGRSPLHF.

This clone was counted ten times or more. The chain carries TRBV28 and TRBJ2-7; the match to TRBD1 covers 9 bases. Losses at the gene ends were 6 bases for V and 9 bases for J; bases not matched to a gene: 9. Per the germline V gene, CDR1 is MDHEN and CDR2 is SYDVKM. This CDR3 has 13 amino acids. Here the CDR3 reads CASSPGDRARQYF. In nucleotides, the CDR3 is TGTGCCAGCAGCCCGGGGGACAGGGCTAGGCAGTACTTC.

This clone was observed at least ten times. Here the CDR3 DNA reads TGCAGTGCTAGAGATCTCCAGGGAACTAACTATGGCTACACCTTC. Translated, it gives CSARDLQGTNYGYTF. The chain combines TRBV20-1 with TRBJ1-2; TRBD1 is a possible D gene (5 bases). Trimming took off 0 bases at V and 0 bases at J, with 11 bases between the two ends. The CDR3 has 15 residues. Germline lookup yields CDR1 DFQATT and CDR2 SNEGSKA (reference sequence).

This clone was counted many times. The chain has TRBV6-5 and TRBJ1-5; TRBD1 agrees at 7 bases. The germline CDR1 and CDR2 sequences are MNHEY and SVGAGI. The V and J ends lost 2 bases and 5 bases, in that order; junction bases with no gene match: 12. The CDR3 runs 17 residues. DNA of the CDR3: TGTGCCAGCAGTTACCCGACAGGGCTCGGACCAGATCAGCCCCAGCATTTT. This sequence encodes CASSYPTGLGPDQPQHF.

This clone is categorized as medium-sized. The chain couples TRBV20-1 to TRBJ1-2; 7 positions agree with TRBD1. Trimming cost V 6 bases and J 0 bases; bases outside gene matches: 4. Germline-derived CDR1 and CDR2 are DFQATT and SNEGSKA (reference sequence). This CDR3 region has 13 residues. The DNA of the CDR3 is TGCAGTGCGCCGGGACAGTCTAACTATGGCTACACCTTC. Translated, it gives CSAPGQSNYGYTF.

This clone was observed at least ten times. The chain recombines TRBV5-1 with TRBJ2-4, with D possibly matching TRBD1 (6 bases). CDR1 SGHRS and CDR2 YFSETQ come from the germline V gene. The length of the CDR3 is 16 residues. Trimming removed 2 bases from V and 2 bases from J, with 14 bases in between. For the CDR3, the DNA is TGCGCCAGCAGCTTTGGAGCAGGGGTCTCCAAAAACATTCAGTACTTC. Translation: CASSFGAGVSKNIQYF.

A word on this clone: The junction shows a germline mismatch at one end, possibly a read error. CDR3 sequence: CASSLSCTVELFF. CDR3 nucleotide sequence: TGTGCCAGCAGTTTATCGTGCACCGTGGAGCTGTTTTTT. The rearrangement uses TRBV27 and TRBJ2-2, with D hard to call. CDR3 length: 13 amino acids. Germline loops: CDR1 MNHEY, CDR2 SMNVEV (reference sequence).

This clone was counted many times. The sample holds other DNA sequences that translate to the same CDR3. CDR3 in DNA: TGTGCCAGCACCCAGGGGAACACAGATACGCAGTATTTT. As protein: CASTQGNTDTQYF. This chain uses TRBV28 with TRBJ2-3; TRBD1 might be the D (6 bases). V was shortened by 7 bases and J by 2 bases, with 10 bases between the two germline ends. Germline values: CDR1 MDHEN, CDR2 SYDVKM. This CDR3 has 13 residues.

This clone was recorded at least ten times. This clone may be a read error of a much larger clone one base away. The chain couples TRBV7-9 to TRBJ2-1; D possibly matches TRBD1 or TRBD2 (5 bases each). The CDR3 extends over 11 amino acids. V lost 6 bases and J lost 11, with 11 bases in between. Germline V gene lookup returns CDR1 SEHNR and CDR2 FQNEAQ (reference sequence). The DNA of the CDR3 is TGTGCCAGCAGGTGCAGGGAGAAGCAGTTCTTC. It specifies CASRCREKQFF.

There are many counts of this clone. The chain employs TRBV2 and TRBJ2-1, with D unresolved. Germline V gene lookup returns CDR1 SNHLY and CDR2 FYNNEI. The CDR3 covers 13 residues. Trimming pared 3 bases from V and 3 bases from J, leaving 6 bases between. In DNA, the CDR3 is TGTGCCAGCAGTGAGTCCCTCTACAATGAGCAGTTCTTC. Residues: CASSESLYNEQFF.

This clone appeared many times. This chain uses TRBV10-3 with TRBJ1-3; D not resolved. Germline V CDR1 and CDR2: ENHRY, SYGVKD. The CDR3 totals 16 residues. The V gene lost 6 bases and the J gene lost 0 bases, with 15 bases spanning the gap. In nucleotides, the CDR3 is TGTGCCATCAGCCCCTTACTTATTAACTCTGGAAACACCATATATTTT. Translation gives CAISPLLINSGNTIYF.

V gene TRBV20-1 combines with J gene TRBJ2-7, with no clear D. Per germline, CDR1 DFQATT and CDR2 SNEGSKA (reference sequence). This CDR3 has 14 residues. Trimming shortened V by 6 bases and J by 2 bases, and 17 bases separated the two germline ends. The CDR3 loop is CSAPLVPCPYEQYF. In nucleotides, the CDR3 is TGCAGTGCCCCCCTAGTCCCCTGCCCCTACGAGCAGTACTTC.

This clone was picked up many times. J is TRBJ2-7 and V is TRBV5-6; TRBD2 is a possible D gene (5 bases). Germline lookup yields CDR1 SGHDT and CDR2 YYEEEE. Trimming took off 2 bases at V and 0 bases at J, with 18 bases between the two ends. The CDR3 is made up of 17 amino acids. The CDR3 region is CASSFMSPGLRSYEQYF. CDR3 nucleotide sequence: TGTGCCAGCAGCTTTATGTCCCCTGGACTTCGCTCCTACGAGCAGTACTTC.

This clone was seen a handful of times. A read error may be the cause here, since a much bigger clone is one base away. The genes are TRBV4-3 and TRBJ2-7; TRBD2 is a possible D gene (5 bases). Trimming shortened V by 4 bases and J by 7 bases, and 20 bases separated the two germline ends. The germline CDR1 and CDR2 sequences are LGHNA and YSLEER. The CDR3 has 15 amino acids. The CDR3 spells CASSLRPGWDWEQYF. The CDR3 DNA reads as TGCGCCAGCAGCCTGCGCCCGGGGTGGGATTGGGAGCAGTACTTC.

Regarding this clone: A junction boundary mismatches the germline segment, possibly from a read error. The gene calls are TRBV6-2 or TRBV6-3 and TRBJ2-7; no clear D gene. Germline CDR1 reads MNHEY; CDR2 reads SVGEGT. The CDR3 covers 15 residues. CDR3 amino acids: CASSFLQPNSYEQYF. CDR3 DNA: TGCGCCAGCAGTTTCTTACAACCCAATTCCTATGAGCAGTACTTC.

The V call is TRBV10-3, the J call TRBJ2-1; weak D call: TRBD2 (6 bases). CDR1 and CDR2 from the germline V gene are ENHRY and SYGVKD. The length of the CDR3 is 15 residues. The V gene lost 9 bases and the J gene lost 4 bases, with 19 bases spanning the gap. The CDR3 here is CAMGVVGGPYNEQFF. The DNA of the CDR3 is TGTGCCATGGGGGTTGTGGGAGGTCCATACAATGAGCAGTTCTTC.

Ten or more counts support this clone. This chain uses TRBV7-2 with TRBJ2-7; D perhaps matches TRBD1 (6 bases). The V and J ends lost 2 bases and 2 bases respectively, with 7 bases between them. This CDR3 region has 13 residues. Germline V gene lookup returns CDR1 SGHTA and CDR2 FQGNSA. The DNA of the CDR3 is TGTGCCAGCAGCTTACAGGGGCCCTACGAGCAGTACTTC. Translating it yields CASSLQGPYEQYF.

This clone was found many times. The chain is built from TRBV30 and TRBJ1-1; maybe TRBD1 (5 bases). The V end was cut by 3 bases, the J end by 4 bases, with 15 bases between. This CDR3 has 14 amino acids. Looked up from germline, CDR1 is GTSNPN and CDR2 is SVGIG (reference sequence). The CDR3 sequence: CAWSWGGLGTEAFF. DNA of the CDR3: TGTGCCTGGAGCTGGGGGGGTTTGGGCACTGAAGCTTTCTTT. The complete variable domain, with remaining parts taken from reference TRBV30 and TRBJ1-1, reads SQTIHQWPATLVQPVGSPLSLECTVEGTSNPNLYWYRQAAGRGLQLLFYSVGIGQISSEVPQNLSASRPQDRQFILSSKKLLLSDSGFYLCAWSWGGLGTEAFFGQGTRLTVV.

This clone was detected a few times. Since a much larger clone is just one base distant, this may be a read error. V and J are TRBV11-2 and TRBJ1-2, with TRBD1 identical over 7 bases. The CDR3 extends over 15 amino acids. V was clipped by 2 bases and J by 5 bases; unmatched bases: 8. CDR1 is SGHAT, CDR2 FQNNGV, per germline. CDR3 coding DNA: TGTGCCAGCAGCTTACAGCACACAGGGGAATATGGCTACACCTTC. It encodes CASSLQHTGEYGYTF.

This clone was recorded many times. V usage is TRBV6-2 or TRBV6-3 and J usage is TRBJ2-5; D is unclear. V was shortened by 5 bases and J by 5 bases, with 15 bases between the two germline ends. CDR3 length equals 14 residues. CDR1 is MNHEY and CDR2 is SVGEGT in the germline V gene. Here the CDR3 reads CASSLYSSGETQYF. CDR3 in DNA: TGTGCCAGCAGTCTGTACAGCTCCGGGGAGACCCAGTACTTC.

In this sample, this clone turned up many times. The CDR3 nucleotides are TGTGCCAGCAGAACACCGGGACAGGGCTCCTACGAGCAGTACTTC. Translated: CASRTPGQGSYEQYF. This chain uses TRBV28 with TRBJ2-7; 9 bases map to TRBD1. CDR1 is MDHEN, CDR2 SYDVKM, per germline. V lost 6 bases to trimming and J lost 0 bases; unmatched junction nucleotides: 6. The CDR3 is 15 amino acids. The whole variable domain, filled in from reference TRBV28 and TRBJ2-7, reads DVKVTQSSRYLVKRTGEKVFLECVQDMDHENMFWYRQDPGLGLRLIYFSYDVKMKEKGDIPEGYSVSREKKERFSLILESASTNQTSMYLCASRTPGQGSYEQYFGPGTRLTVT.

Sample share makes this clone medium-sized. The rearrangement uses TRBV19 and TRBJ2-6; D perhaps matches TRBD2 (6 bases). The length of the CDR3 is 16 residues. Germline-derived CDR1 and CDR2 are LNHDA and SQIVND (reference sequence). Between the trimmed V and J ends, which lost 5 bases and 0 bases, there was a span of 11 bases. CDR3 in DNA: TGTGCCAGTAGTGCCGACGGGAGCTCTGGGGCCAACGTCCTGACTTTC. Its protein is CASSADGSSGANVLTF.